The rows below give T cell receptor beta chains drawn from one sample of a study of cytomegalovirus exposure and HLA in healthy donors. The assay was immunoSEQ multiplex PCR, and TCRdb's table has in-frame clones only and misses some. The sample holds 65,000 to 90,000 clones; 95% are singletons and the top ten take over 3%. Sequencing used PBMCs. These receptors originate from a man between 18 and 35 years old in good health and CMV-seronegative. The CDR3 runs from the conserved cysteine through the conserved F or W. Each record gives: V gene, J gene, clone size, D gene, CDR3 protein, CDR3 DNA. A D gene is named only where the DNA matches it firmly. The size field is filled for only some rows; it gives once, few, many or a size class.

v_call: TRBV5-1; j_call: TRBJ2-3; clone_size: once; d_call: TRBD2; cdr3_aa: CASSLVQRGGTDTQYF; cdr3_nt: TGCGCCAGCAGCTTGGTTCAGCGGGGGGGCACAGATACGCAGTATTTT
v_call: TRBV29-1; j_call: TRBJ1-2; clone_size: -; d_call: -; cdr3_aa: CSGVQPNYGYTF; cdr3_nt: TGCAGCGGGGTACAGCCTAACTATGGCTACACCTTC
v_call: TRBV28; j_call: TRBJ1-2; clone_size: -; d_call: TRBD1; cdr3_aa: CASWTRQGVYGYTF; cdr3_nt: TGTGCCAGCTGGACTCGACAGGGAGTCTATGGCTACACCTTC
v_call: TRBV27; j_call: TRBJ2-3; clone_size: -; d_call: TRBD2; cdr3_aa: CASSLLLADTDTQYF; cdr3_nt: TGTGCCAGCAGTTTGCTGCTAGCGGATACAGATACGCAGTATTTT
v_call: TRBV28; j_call: TRBJ2-1; clone_size: -; d_call: TRBD2; cdr3_aa: CASSSAGVANEQFF; cdr3_nt: TGTGCCAGCAGTTCGGCGGGGGTGGCCAATGAGCAGTTCTTC
v_call: TRBV28; j_call: TRBJ1-4; clone_size: -; d_call: -; cdr3_aa: CACTSATNEKLFF; cdr3_nt: TGTGCCTGCACTTCAGCAACTAATGAAAAACTGTTTTTT
v_call: TRBV9; j_call: TRBJ1-2; clone_size: -; d_call: -; cdr3_aa: CASSDSGLPAGYGYTF; cdr3_nt: TGTGCCAGCAGCGACTCGGGACTCCCGGCTGGCTATGGCTACACCTTC
v_call: TRBV4-3; j_call: TRBJ2-7; clone_size: -; d_call: TRBD2; cdr3_aa: CASSQDAGVGSEQYF; cdr3_nt: TGCGCCAGCAGCCAAGACGCGGGGGTTGGCTCCGAGCAGTACTTC
v_call: TRBV19; j_call: TRBJ1-5; clone_size: -; d_call: -; cdr3_aa: CASGGGTSHQPQHF; cdr3_nt: TGTGCCAGTGGCGGGGGGACAAGCCATCAGCCCCAGCATTTT
v_call: TRBV4-2; j_call: TRBJ2-2; clone_size: -; d_call: TRBD2; cdr3_aa: CASSQGTLRRGAHTGELFF; cdr3_nt: TGTGCCAGCAGCCAAGGGACGTTACGGCGGGGGGCGCACACCGGGGAGCTGTTTTTT
v_call: TRBV27; j_call: TRBJ1-2; clone_size: -; d_call: -; cdr3_aa: CASSLGRLDSLYGYTF; cdr3_nt: TGTGCCAGCAGTTTAGGGCGCTTGGACAGTCTCTATGGCTACACCTTC
v_call: TRBV19; j_call: TRBJ1-2; clone_size: once; d_call: -; cdr3_aa: CASNGGTYGYTF; cdr3_nt: TGTGCCAGTAACGGGGGGACCTATGGCTACACCTTC
v_call: TRBV7-9; j_call: TRBJ2-5; clone_size: -; d_call: TRBD2; cdr3_aa: CASESSGGLPETQYF; cdr3_nt: TGTGCCAGCGAAAGTAGCGGGGGTCTTCCCGAGACCCAGTACTTC
v_call: TRBV5-1; j_call: TRBJ2-7; clone_size: -; d_call: -; cdr3_aa: CASSLLSHSYEQYF; cdr3_nt: TGCGCCAGCAGCTTGCTTAGTCACTCCTACGAGCAGTACTTC
v_call: TRBV5-1; j_call: TRBJ2-1; clone_size: -; d_call: -; cdr3_aa: CASSLAGGASSYNEQFF; cdr3_nt: TGCGCCAGCAGCTTGGCGGGCGGGGCTAGCTCCTACAATGAGCAGTTCTTC
v_call: TRBV2; j_call: TRBJ1-1; clone_size: -; d_call: -; cdr3_aa: CASGNEAFF; cdr3_nt: TGTGCCTCCGGGAATGAAGCTTTCTTT
v_call: TRBV23-1; j_call: TRBJ1-2; clone_size: -; d_call: -; cdr3_aa: CARTGANYGYTF; cdr3_nt: TGCGCCAGGACAGGAGCTAACTATGGCTACACCTTC
v_call: TRBV7-9; j_call: TRBJ2-7; clone_size: -; d_call: -; cdr3_aa: CASSSQGATYEQYF; cdr3_nt: TGTGCCAGCAGCTCCCAAGGGGCTACCTACGAGCAGTACTTC
v_call: TRBV5-1; j_call: TRBJ2-1; clone_size: -; d_call: TRBD2; cdr3_aa: CASSPGLVAHEQFF; cdr3_nt: TGCGCCAGCAGCCCGGGACTAGTGGCCCATGAGCAGTTCTTC
v_call: TRBV16; j_call: TRBJ1-1; clone_size: -; d_call: TRBD1; cdr3_aa: CASSPKQGRNTEAFF; cdr3_nt: TGTGCCAGCAGCCCGAAACAGGGGAGGAACACTGAAGCTTTCTTT
v_call: TRBV28; j_call: TRBJ2-7; clone_size: -; d_call: TRBD2; cdr3_aa: CASTTGTSSYEQYF; cdr3_nt: TGTGCCAGCACCACCGGGACTAGTTCCTACGAGCAGTACTTC
v_call: TRBV5-6; j_call: TRBJ2-3; clone_size: -; d_call: -; cdr3_aa: CASSFRRPSLEGTDTQYF; cdr3_nt: TGTGCCAGCAGCTTCCGACGGCCTTCCTTGGAGGGCACAGATACGCAGTATTTT
v_call: TRBV13; j_call: TRBJ2-7; clone_size: -; d_call: TRBD1; cdr3_aa: CASSQEGAGGDYEQYF; cdr3_nt: TGTGCCAGCAGTCAAGAAGGGGCAGGGGGCGACTACGAGCAGTACTTC
v_call: TRBV25-1; j_call: TRBJ2-3; clone_size: once; d_call: TRBD2; cdr3_aa: CASSDPSGSTDTQYF; cdr3_nt: TGTGCCAGCAGTGACCCTAGCGGCAGCACAGATACGCAGTATTTT
v_call: TRBV27; j_call: TRBJ1-2; clone_size: -; d_call: -; cdr3_aa: CASSLKGEGYTF; cdr3_nt: TGTGCCAGCAGTTTAAAGGGGGAAGGCTACACCTTC
v_call: TRBV19; j_call: TRBJ1-1; clone_size: -; d_call: TRBD1; cdr3_aa: CASSIGGTDEAFF; cdr3_nt: TGTGCCAGTAGTATAGGGGGGACAGATGAAGCTTTCTTT
v_call: TRBV9; j_call: TRBJ1-2; clone_size: -; d_call: TRBD1; cdr3_aa: CASSVEQGPYGYTF; cdr3_nt: TGTGCCAGCAGCGTAGAACAGGGGCCCTATGGCTACACCTTC
v_call: TRBV28; j_call: TRBJ2-1; clone_size: -; d_call: TRBD1; cdr3_aa: CATRGGQGSNEQFF; cdr3_nt: TGTGCCACGAGAGGCGGACAGGGGTCCAATGAGCAGTTCTTC
v_call: TRBV11-2; j_call: TRBJ2-1; clone_size: -; d_call: -; cdr3_aa: CASSLYGGTIYNEQFF; cdr3_nt: TGTGCCAGCAGCTTATATGGGGGGACGATCTACAATGAGCAGTTCTTC
v_call: TRBV5-1; j_call: TRBJ1-4; clone_size: -; d_call: -; cdr3_aa: CASSLERGTTNEKLFF; cdr3_nt: TGCGCCAGCAGCTTGGAACGGGGGACAACTAATGAAAAACTGTTTTTT
v_call: TRBV14; j_call: TRBJ1-2; clone_size: -; d_call: TRBD1; cdr3_aa: CASSQDLDRRDYGYTF; cdr3_nt: TGTGCCAGCAGCCAAGACTTGGACAGGCGTGACTATGGCTACACCTTC
v_call: TRBV28; j_call: TRBJ1-4; clone_size: -; d_call: TRBD1; cdr3_aa: CASSFLTGGSYANEKLFF; cdr3_nt: TGTGCCAGCAGTTTTCTTACAGGGGGCTCTTACGCTAATGAAAAACTGTTTTTT
v_call: TRBV27; j_call: TRBJ1-1; clone_size: -; d_call: TRBD1; cdr3_aa: CASSLISGGRTEAFF; cdr3_nt: TGTGCCAGCAGCCTCATCTCAGGGGGCCGCACTGAAGCTTTCTTT
v_call: TRBV19; j_call: TRBJ1-1; clone_size: -; d_call: -; cdr3_aa: CASMPGLVGTEAFF; cdr3_nt: TGTGCCAGTATGCCAGGGCTGGTTGGCACTGAAGCTTTCTTT
v_call: TRBV18; j_call: TRBJ1-3; clone_size: -; d_call: TRBD1; cdr3_aa: CASSPGVVGTDSPDSGNTIYF; cdr3_nt: TGTGCCAGCTCACCAGGGGTAGTCGGGACAGACTCTCCTGACTCTGGAAACACCATATATTTT
v_call: TRBV6-5; j_call: TRBJ1-5; clone_size: -; d_call: -; cdr3_aa: CASSYSGRGNQPQHF; cdr3_nt: TGTGCCAGCAGTTACTCGGGTCGGGGCAATCAGCCCCAGCATTTT
v_call: TRBV30; j_call: TRBJ2-7; clone_size: -; d_call: TRBD1; cdr3_aa: CAGGVGQRTYEQYF; cdr3_nt: TGTGCCGGGGGAGTGGGACAGCGGACCTACGAGCAGTACTTC
v_call: TRBV18; j_call: TRBJ2-1; clone_size: -; d_call: -; cdr3_aa: CASSPGTIDNEQFF; cdr3_nt: TGTGCCAGCTCACCAGGGACAATCGACAATGAGCAGTTCTTC
v_call: TRBV27; j_call: TRBJ2-1; clone_size: -; d_call: -; cdr3_aa: CASRYNYNEQFF; cdr3_nt: TGTGCCAGCAGATATAATTACAATGAGCAGTTCTTC
v_call: TRBV18; j_call: TRBJ1-1; clone_size: -; d_call: TRBD1; cdr3_aa: CASSPPGTGALNTEAFF; cdr3_nt: TGTGCCAGCTCACCACCGGGGACAGGGGCCTTGAACACTGAAGCTTTCTTT
v_call: TRBV5-6; j_call: TRBJ1-5; clone_size: -; d_call: -; cdr3_aa: CASSFAGVMDQPQHF; cdr3_nt: TGTGCCAGCAGCTTTGCGGGGGTCATGGATCAGCCCCAGCATTTT
v_call: TRBV6-5; j_call: TRBJ1-1; clone_size: few; d_call: TRBD1; cdr3_aa: CASSQSPDRGGPAFF; cdr3_nt: TGTGCCAGCAGTCAATCGCCGGACAGGGGGGGACCTGCTTTCTTT
v_call: TRBV7-2; j_call: TRBJ1-1; clone_size: -; d_call: -; cdr3_aa: CASSSPGTYNTEAFF; cdr3_nt: TGTGCCAGCAGCTCCCCAGGGACATATAACACTGAAGCTTTCTTT
v_call: TRBV7-9; j_call: TRBJ1-1; clone_size: -; d_call: -; cdr3_aa: CASSQIPGGMNTEAFF; cdr3_nt: TGTGCCAGCAGCCAGATCCCAGGAGGCATGAACACTGAAGCTTTCTTT
v_call: TRBV28; j_call: TRBJ1-2; clone_size: -; d_call: TRBD1; cdr3_aa: CASSPPPGQGLYGYTF; cdr3_nt: TGTGCCAGCAGTCCCCCTCCGGGACAGGGCCTCTATGGCTACACCTTC